The clone carrying this T cell receptor beta chain has a handful of counts. This entry comes from a study of blood T cells in healthy people across ages. The germline gives CDR1 LGHNA, CDR2 YNFKEQ. V shed 2 bases and J shed 2 bases, with 13 bases lying between them. There are 15 residues in the CDR3. Then a second PCR, running about 6 to 11 cycles, was carried out with a sample-barcoded 5' primer and a J-beta primer mix. MiXCR was run by TCRdb on the 5' RACE reads, yielding one entry per CDR3 protein. The sample has about a million distinct CDR3 sequences; roughly 51% are singletons. This TCR derives from an older woman in good health. The V and J genes are TRBV4-2 and TRBJ2-7; TRBD2 might be the D (5 bases). Sequenced: blood. Written as DNA, the CDR3 is TGTGCCAGCAGCCAATCCAGCGGTACTGCCTACGAGCAGTACTTC. This sequence encodes CASSQSSGTAYEQYF.